This T cell receptor beta chain was documented in a study of OX40 agonist ivuxolimab in advanced cancers. Study-level background: Patients in dose escalation had liver, melanoma, kidney or head and neck cancers. There were three patients with partial responses, one having hepatocellular carcinoma and two cutaneous melanoma.

Data came from immunoSEQ multiplex PCR; TCRdb stores just in-frame clones and leaves some out. The sample consists of roughly 53,000 clones, 88% of them appearing once. The CDR3 loop spans 15 amino acids. Germline assignment: CDR1 MDHEN and CDR2 SYDVKM. Trimming left V 5 bases short and J 9 bases short, with 22 bases between. The table lists this clone with a few counts. The rearrangement joins TRBV28 to TRBJ2-5; D might be TRBD1 or TRBD2, each matching 6 bases. The material was CD4+ or CD8+ T cells sorted from blood, obtained in a trial of the OX40 agonist ivuxolimab. The receptor was isolated from an adult with an advanced solid tumor such as melanoma, head and neck, liver or kidney cancer. CDR3 in amino acids: CASSKSGLLAGAQYF. Written as DNA, the CDR3 is TGTGCCAGCAGTAAATCGGGACTTTTGGCAGGGGCCCAGTACTTC.